This T cell receptor beta chain was captured by sequencing in a study of blood T cell repertoires in COVID-19. For the study at large: Samples came from the United States, Italy and Spain, spanning acute and convalescent COVID-19.

How the authors handled the data: Estimated nucleated cell counts came from reference gene primer amplification. Assay used: immunoSEQ multiplex PCR; TCRdb lists only in-frame clones, some missing. That table furnishes V, J and clone size, whereas the DNA furnished D and trimming. The table has around 400,000 clones, 70% to 90% seen once; the top ten hold 2.3%. V lost 2 bases, J lost 7 bases, and 15 bases lay in between. The germline V gene encodes CDR1 MNHNY and CDR2 SVGAGI (reference sequence). The CDR3 is made up of 15 amino acids. The receptor comes from a woman aged 60-75 years with COVID-19, enrolled during active disease. The genes are TRBV6-6 and TRBJ1-5; possibly TRBD1 for D (5 bases). The sample taken for sequencing was peripheral blood. The CDR3 reads CASSYGDSVEQPQHF. CDR3 DNA: TGTGCCAGCAGTTACGGTGACAGCGTGGAACAGCCCCAGCATTTT.